This TCR beta chain was identified during a study of blood T cell repertoires in COVID-19. For the study at large: Acute-phase and convalescent COVID-19 samples originated in the United States, Italy and Spain. In each case, the material was cDNA or gDNA derived from T cells, B-cell-depleted T cells, or PBMCs.

Authors' analysis steps: How many nucleated cells were present was estimated from reference gene primer amplification. The protocol was immunoSEQ multiplex PCR, while the TCRdb copy is restricted to in-frame clones and leaves out a portion. V and J calls and clone size are those listed in that table; D and trimming were worked out from the DNA. The data contain approximately 250,000 clones, roughly four fifths of them singletons. The CDR3 sequence is 20 residues long. V gave up 1 base and J gave up 0 bases, with 24 bases separating them. From germline, CDR1 is SGHRS and CDR2 YFSETQ. This sequence was found in a woman between 45 and 60 years old with acute or convalescent COVID-19. Sequencing used peripheral blood. V is TRBV5-1 and J is TRBJ2-3, with D tentatively TRBD2 (7 bases). CDR3 protein: CASSLYPSGGAYTSTDTQYF. The CDR3 coding sequence is TGCGCCAGCAGCTTGTACCCCTCGGGGGGCGCGTATACTAGCACAGATACGCAGTATTTT. The full variable domain, rest sourced from reference TRBV5-1 and TRBJ2-3, is KAGVTQTPRYLIKTRGQQVTLSCSPISGHRSVSWYQQTPGQGLQFLFEYFSETQRNKGNFPGRFSGRQFSNSRSEMNVSTLELGDSALYLCASSLYPSGGAYTSTDTQYFGPGTRLTVL.